The 7 T cell receptor beta chains in this list originate from one sample, sequenced in a study of blood T cell repertoires in COVID-19. Produced via immunoSEQ multiplex PCR; TCRdb's table is partial and in-frame only. The table includes approximately 300,000 clones, over 75% detected once. Sequencing used peripheral blood. The receptors come from a woman aged 30 to 39 with COVID-19, enrolled during active disease.

The CDR3 here is CASSPGHSSRSNQPQHF. The CDR3 region has the DNA TGTGCCAGCAGTCCGGGACACTCCTCCAGAAGCAATCAGCCCCAGCATTTT. The V and J genes are TRBV6-6 and TRBJ1-5; D may be TRBD1 (6 bases). Germline V gives CDR1 MNHNY, CDR2 SVGAGI (reference sequence). The germline V and J ends were trimmed by 5 bases and 1 base, with 18 bases remaining between them. The CDR3 is 17 residues long.

The chain links TRBV3-1 (or the pseudogene TRBV3-2) to TRBJ2-6; 8 bases are a match to TRBD1. In germline, CDR1 is LGHDT, CDR2 YNNKEL (reference sequence). The CDR3 has 16 residues. V lost 4 bases, J lost 3 bases, and 5 bases stayed unmatched. CDR3 sequence reads: CASSRQTGVGANVLTF. The DNA of the CDR3 is TGTGCCAGCAGCCGACAGACAGGGGTTGGGGCCAACGTCCTGACTTTC.

Only one count was recorded for this clone. The gene calls are TRBV3-1 (or the pseudogene TRBV3-2) and TRBJ2-1, with 9 bases lining up with TRBD2. The germline V gene has CDR1 LGHDT and CDR2 YNNKEL (reference sequence). This CDR3 is 14 amino acids long. V lost 4 bases and J lost 9; bases outside the gene matches: 7. The CDR3 DNA reads as TGTGCCAGCAGCCGACGCGGGAGGGCGGGTGAGCAGTTCTTC. Its protein product is CASSRRGRAGEQFF.

This chain joins TRBV6-5 and TRBJ2-6, with D perhaps matching TRBD1 (5 bases). Germline CDR1 and CDR2: MNHEY and SVGAGI. Trimming removed 8 bases from V and 0 bases from J, with 5 bases in between. There are 13 residues in the CDR3. The CDR3 bases are TGTGCCAGCGGGGCCTCTGGGGCCAACGTCCTGACTTTC. Its protein is CASGASGANVLTF.

The gene calls are TRBV7-9 and TRBJ1-1, with D tentatively TRBD1 (5 bases). Germline values: CDR1 SEHNR, CDR2 FQNEAQ (reference sequence). The CDR3 is made up of 12 amino acids. V lost 3 bases and J 6 bases, leaving 8 bases between the germline ends. CDR3 nucleotide sequence: TGTGCCAGCAGCTTTCAGGGCCCTGAAGCTTTCTTT. It specifies CASSFQGPEAFF.

The V call is TRBV5-1, the J call TRBJ1-4, with D tentatively TRBD1 (6 bases). V lost 4 bases and J 8 bases, leaving 18 bases between the germline ends. This CDR3 spans 15 amino acids. Germline lookup yields CDR1 SGHRS and CDR2 YFSETQ. CDR3 sequence reads: CASSPGHPGGEKLFF. In nucleotides, the CDR3 is TGCGCCAGCAGCCCGGGACACCCGGGAGGGGAAAAACTGTTTTTT.

CDR3 coding DNA: TGTGCCAGCAGCCAGGAAGTTATACAGGGCTCCGGGGAGCTGTTTTTT. Its translation is CASSQEVIQGSGELFF. The chain uses TRBV14 and TRBJ2-2, with a tentative D call TRBD1 (6 bases). The CDR3 consists of 16 residues. V was shortened by 3 bases and J by 6 bases, with 17 bases between the two germline ends. Germline CDR1 is SGHDN and CDR2 is FVKESK.